These T cell receptor beta chains were read from a single sample in a study of CD8+ T cells in alopecia areata. The protocol was immunoSEQ multiplex PCR, while the TCRdb copy is restricted to in-frame clones and leaves out a portion. The sample has 150,000 or so clones, around 54% seen once. Sequencing was carried out using CD4+ T cells sorted from blood. The receptors originated from a human donor in good health. The CDR3 runs from the conserved cysteine through the conserved F or W. The order of the fields is clone size, J gene, D gene, V gene, CDR3 length, CDR3 protein, CDR3 DNA. A D gene is named only where the DNA matches it firmly. Some rows have no size entry. The others give once, few or many, or a class for an expanded clone.

abundance: NA
j_gene: TRBJ1-1
d_gene: NA
v_gene: TRBV5-6
len: 15
CDR3aa: CASSSARALFTEAFF
CDR3nt: TGTGCCAGCAGCTCCGCACGAGCATTGTTCACTGAAGCTTTCTTT

abundance: NA
j_gene: TRBJ2-5
d_gene: NA
v_gene: TRBV27
len: 15
CDR3aa: CASSPRTQGGETQYF
CDR3nt: TGTGCCAGCAGCCCTAGGACACAGGGTGGGGAGACCCAGTACTTC

abundance: NA
j_gene: TRBJ2-7
d_gene: TRBD2
v_gene: TRBV5-6
len: 16
CDR3aa: CASSPTSGRAADEQYF
CDR3nt: TGTGCCAGCAGCCCCACTAGCGGGAGGGCCGCAGACGAGCAGTACTTC

abundance: NA
j_gene: TRBJ2-3
d_gene: NA
v_gene: TRBV30
len: 15
CDR3aa: CAWSVQAGQRDTQYF
CDR3nt: TGTGCCTGGAGTGTACAAGCGGGCCAGCGGGATACGCAGTATTTT

abundance: NA
j_gene: TRBJ2-7
d_gene: TRBD2
v_gene: TRBV29-1
len: 13
CDR3aa: CSVEDSGGYEQYF
CDR3nt: TGCAGCGTTGAAGATTCGGGGGGCTACGAGCAGTACTTC

abundance: NA
j_gene: TRBJ2-7
d_gene: NA
v_gene: TRBV27
len: 14
CDR3aa: CASSLISGLGEQYF
CDR3nt: TGTGCCAGCAGTTTAATCAGCGGTCTAGGCGAGCAGTACTTC

abundance: NA
j_gene: TRBJ1-5
d_gene: NA
v_gene: TRBV10-3
len: 15
CDR3aa: CAISELGGSNQPQHF
CDR3nt: TGTGCCATCAGTGAGCTAGGAGGTAGCAATCAGCCCCAGCATTTT

abundance: once
j_gene: TRBJ2-5
d_gene: NA
v_gene: TRBV6-6
len: 12
CDR3aa: CASSYLEETQYF
CDR3nt: TGTGCCAGCAGTTACCTAGAAGAGACCCAGTACTTC

abundance: NA
j_gene: TRBJ2-5
d_gene: NA
v_gene: TRBV27
len: 16
CDR3aa: CASSFVGVGTQETQYF
CDR3nt: TGTGCCAGCAGTTTTGTCGGGGTAGGAACACAAGAGACCCAGTACTTC

abundance: few
j_gene: TRBJ1-1
d_gene: NA
v_gene: TRBV7-9
len: 14
CDR3aa: CASSSQTGNTEAFF
CDR3nt: TGTGCCAGCAGCTCTCAGACAGGGAACACTGAAGCTTTCTTT

abundance: NA
j_gene: TRBJ2-3
d_gene: NA
v_gene: TRBV29-1
len: 13
CDR3aa: CSVGALGTDTQYF
CDR3nt: TGCAGCGTTGGGGCTTTGGGCACAGATACGCAGTATTTT

abundance: NA
j_gene: TRBJ2-5
d_gene: NA
v_gene: TRBV11-2
len: 13
CDR3aa: CASSLGLTETQYF
CDR3nt: TGTGCCAGCAGCCTCGGACTTACAGAGACCCAGTACTTC

abundance: NA
j_gene: TRBJ1-2
d_gene: NA
v_gene: TRBV4-1
len: 14
CDR3aa: CASSPAGGAGGYTF
CDR3nt: TGCGCCAGCAGCCCGGCGGGTGGGGCTGGTGGCTACACCTTC

abundance: few
j_gene: TRBJ2-5
d_gene: TRBD2
v_gene: TRBV29-1
len: 16
CDR3aa: CSVALTLAGVRKTQYF
CDR3nt: TGCAGCGTTGCCCTTACACTAGCGGGAGTTAGAAAGACCCAGTACTTC

abundance: once
j_gene: TRBJ2-3
d_gene: TRBD2
v_gene: TRBV5-6
len: 17
CDR3aa: CASSVGTSGLWTDTQYF
CDR3nt: TGTGCCAGCAGCGTCGGGACTAGCGGTTTGTGGACAGATACGCAGTATTTT

abundance: few
j_gene: TRBJ1-2
d_gene: NA
v_gene: TRBV9
len: 14
CDR3aa: CASSVHPTPYGYTF
CDR3nt: TGTGCCAGCAGCGTACACCCTACTCCCTATGGCTACACCTTC

abundance: few
j_gene: TRBJ2-5
d_gene: TRBD1
v_gene: TRBV29-1
len: 13
CDR3aa: CSAEGAGQETQYF
CDR3nt: TGCAGCGCCGAGGGGGCGGGCCAAGAGACCCAGTACTTC

abundance: few
j_gene: TRBJ1-4
d_gene: NA
v_gene: TRBV9
len: 13
CDR3aa: CASSAGVNEKLFF
CDR3nt: TGTGCCAGCAGCGCTGGGGTTAATGAAAAACTGTTTTTT

abundance: NA
j_gene: TRBJ1-5
d_gene: NA
v_gene: TRBV6-1
len: 13
CDR3aa: CASSEAGQQPQHF
CDR3nt: TGTGCCAGCAGTGAAGCCGGGCAACAGCCCCAGCATTTT

abundance: few
j_gene: TRBJ2-1
d_gene: NA
v_gene: TRBV5-6
len: 12
CDR3aa: CASSLRYNEQFF
CDR3nt: TGTGCCAGCAGCTTGAGGTACAATGAGCAGTTCTTC